This T cell receptor beta chain derives from a study of Graves' ophthalmopathy and Graves' hyperthyroidism. For the study at large: A follow-up of 18 months without ophthalmopathy meant that hyperthyroidism was stable.

Study results and caveats: Blood contained most expanded thyroid clonotypes exceeding 0.001 frequency. Forecasting of ophthalmopathy progression by the model achieved 60% to 71% sensitivity and 72% to 75% specificity.

People with hyperthyroidism were aged 18 to 65 and newly diagnosed, under 2 months' duration. The CDR3 covers 15 residues. V shed 7 bases and J 2 bases; nucleotides not matched to a gene: 7. RNA transcripts served as template for amplifying TCR beta CDR3 sequences. HTBI primers primed a first-round RT-PCR, and a second-round multiplex PCR followed. TCRdb ran MiXCR on the multiplex PCR reads and lists one entry per CDR3 protein. The data hold a few hundred thousand distinct CDR3 sequences, with about two fifths observed a single time. This clonotype showed up many times. Its antigen remains unidentified.

The V and J genes are TRBV12-3 or TRBV12-4 and TRBJ1-5, with 8 bases matching TRBD1. What was sequenced was peripheral blood or thyroid tissue (not recorded which). This TCR was sampled from an adult man with Graves' hyperthyroidism. The CDR3 DNA follows: TGTGCCAGCATCCTCGGGACAGGTCGCAATCAGCCCCAGCATTTT. It is translated as CASILGTGRNQPQHF.